The present T cell receptor (beta chain) was sequenced within a study of T cells in Graves' hyperthyroidism and ophthalmopathy. Notes on the study in general: The model anticipated ophthalmopathy a median about six months pre-onset. Separating ophthalmopathy from stable hyperthyroidism was achieved by a 13 V-J model.

Amplification of TCR beta CDR3 regions was performed using RNA transcripts as template. HTBI primers were employed in a first-round RT-PCR of the TCR CDR3. Using its own MiXCR run on the multiplex PCR reads, TCRdb lists one record per CDR3 protein. The sample includes 450,000 to 700,000 distinct CDR3 sequences, roughly 50% seen only once; the top ten take about 20%. CDR1 and CDR2 from the germline V gene are KGHDR and SFDVKD. V was pared by 3 bases and J by 1 base, with 9 bases of the junction left unmatched. This CDR3 comprises 17 residues. Details on this clonotype: The antigen remains unidentified.

This sequence originates from an adult woman with Graves' disease, either hyperthyroidism or ophthalmopathy (not recorded which). Source material: peripheral blood or thyroid tissue (not recorded which). This chain uses TRBV24-1 with TRBJ2-7, with 9 bases aligning to TRBD1. CDR3 sequence reads: CATSDTTGTGCSYEQYF. The CDR3 DNA sequence: TGTGCCACCAGTGATACAACCGGGACAGGGTGTTCCTACGAGCAGTACTTC.